These 27 T cell receptor beta chains were all obtained from the same sample, sequenced in a study of T-cell memory formation after mild COVID-19. Via MiXCR, TCRdb re-called the 5' RACE reads, giving one row per CDR3 protein. The sample holds roughly 450,000 distinct CDR3 sequences, 18% seen once. The sample taken for sequencing was PBMCs or a T cell subset sorted from them (not recorded which). The source is an adult woman who had mild COVID-19 (a few samples of this study predate the infection). Cell type and time point are not known.

This chain uses TRBV7-8 with TRBJ1-1; 12 nucleotides agree with TRBD1. Trimming removed 0 bases from V and 4 bases from J; junction bases left unmatched: 3. The CDR3 sequence is 16 residues long. Germline loops: CDR1 SGHVS, CDR2 FQNEAQ. CDR3: CASSLAGTGGITEAFF. The CDR3 DNA follows: TGTGCCAGCAGCTTAGCGGGGACAGGGGGCATCACTGAAGCTTTCTTT.

This clonotype was recorded a few times. V gene TRBV6-5 combines with J gene TRBJ2-5, with a possible D match to TRBD2 (5 bases). V lost 8 bases and J lost 5, with 12 bases in between. Germline CDR1 and CDR2: MNHEY and SVGAGI. The CDR3 runs 12 residues. The CDR3: CASHGRGETQYF. The CDR3 DNA follows: TGTGCCAGCCATGGGAGAGGGGAGACCCAGTACTTC.

This clonotype has a count of ten or more. V gene TRBV7-3 combines with J gene TRBJ1-1; 8 bases are shared with TRBD1. The V gene end was trimmed by 1 base and the J gene end by 4 bases; junction bases not matched to a gene: 14. Looked up from germline, CDR1 is SGHTA and CDR2 is FQGTGA. This CDR3 comprises 18 residues. For the CDR3, the DNA is TGTGCCAGCAGCTTAATCCCCATGCAGGGGGCGCTTCGCACTGAAGCTTTCTTT. Its translation: CASSLIPMQGALRTEAFF. The full variable domain, in which reference TRBV7-3 and TRBJ1-1 provide the parts outside the CDR3, is GAGVSQTPSNKVTEKGKYVELRCDPISGHTALYWYRQSLGQGPEFLIYFQGTGAADDSGLPNDRFFAVRPEGSVSTLKIQRTERGDSAVYLCASSLIPMQGALRTEAFFGQGTRLTVV.

The chain recombines TRBV4-3 with TRBJ1-1; D might be TRBD1 (5 bases). Germline CDR1 and CDR2: LGHNA and YSLEER. This CDR3 comprises 14 residues. The V gene lost 4 bases and the J gene lost 5 bases, with 14 bases spanning the gap. The CDR3 DNA reads TGCGCCAGCAGCCTTAGAAAGGGGTGGACTGAAGCTTTCTTT. Translation: CASSLRKGWTEAFF.

The chain joins TRBV6-5 to TRBJ2-1; no clear D gene. Trimming removed 2 bases from V and 15 bases from J, with 17 bases in between. The CDR3 runs 13 residues. Germline V gene lookup returns CDR1 MNHEY and CDR2 SVGAGI. CDR3 DNA: TGTGCCAGCAGTTACCCCTTTAGTCCCCGTAGGTTCTTC. It codes for CASSYPFSPRRFF.

This clonotype was seen only a few times. V usage is TRBV7-9 and J usage is TRBJ1-1, with 7 nucleotides matching TRBD1. Germline trimming cut 1 base from V and 0 bases from J; bases unmatched to any gene: 2. The CDR3 contains 15 residues. Germline V lookup: CDR1 SEHNR, CDR2 FQNEAQ (reference sequence). The CDR3 region has the DNA TGTGCCAGCAGCTTAGGGACAGGACTGAACACTGAAGCTTTCTTT. Protein product: CASSLGTGLNTEAFF.

This chain joins TRBV7-2 and TRBJ2-4; TRBD1 might be the D (5 bases). This CDR3 is 16 amino acids long. Trimming cost V 5 bases and J 0 bases, with 14 bases left between them. The V gene's germline CDR1 is SGHTA and CDR2 FQGNSA. CDR3 coding DNA: TGTGCCAGCAGCCCCAACCCGACAGTAGCCAAAAACATTCAGTACTTC. Amino acids: CASSPNPTVAKNIQYF.

The CDR3 DNA sequence: TGCGCCAGCAGCTTGCCCCGACAGGGGGTTACCTACAATGAGCAGTTCTTC. Protein product: CASSLPRQGVTYNEQFF. The chain is built from TRBV5-1 and TRBJ2-1; 9 nucleotides line up with TRBD1. V lost 1 base and J lost 2; bases outside the gene matches: 7. CDR1 is SGHRS, CDR2 YFSETQ, per germline. There are 17 residues in the CDR3.

The table lists this clonotype with a few counts. The chain is built from TRBV7-2 and TRBJ1-2; D remains ambiguous. CDR3 length: 15 amino acids. Looked up from germline, CDR1 is SGHTA and CDR2 is FQGNSA. V lost 1 base and J 4 bases, leaving 13 bases between the germline ends. CDR3 protein: CASSLDILSGYGYTF. The CDR3 DNA reads TGTGCCAGCAGCTTAGATATCCTATCGGGCTATGGCTACACCTTC.

This clonotype was counted a few times. The rearrangement joins TRBV2 to TRBJ2-3; 12 bases are shared with TRBD1. J was trimmed by 5 bases and V by 9 bases; bases with no gene match: 6. CDR1 SNHLY and CDR2 FYNNEI come from the germline V gene. The CDR3 runs 14 residues. CDR3 coding DNA: TGTGCCAGGGCAGGGACAGGGGGCAGAGATACGCAGTATTTT. This encodes CARAGTGGRDTQYF.

Concerning this clonotype: The germline gene is not matched at one end of the junction; a read error may be the cause. The rearrangement joins TRBV6-5 to TRBJ2-1, with a tentative D call TRBD2 (6 bases). The CDR3 consists of 11 residues. In germline, CDR1 is MNHEY, CDR2 SVGAGI. CDR3: CGSSPGVEQFF. Written as DNA, the CDR3 is TGTGGCAGCAGCCCGGGGGTTGAGCAGTTCTTC.

This clonotype was seen more than once but under ten times. V is TRBV18 and J is TRBJ2-1; TRBD1 matches 7 bases. Trimming removed 4 bases from V and 4 bases from J; junction bases left unmatched: 4. Looked up from germline, CDR1 is KGHSH and CDR2 is LQKENI. The CDR3 is 14 amino acids. Here the CDR3 reads CASSQDRKYNEQFF. CDR3 nucleotide sequence: TGTGCCAGCTCACAGGACAGGAAATACAATGAGCAGTTCTTC. Variable domain in full (rest from reference TRBV18 and TRBJ2-1): NAGVMQNPRHLVRRRGQEARLRCSPMKGHSHVYWYRQLPEEGLKFMVYLQKENIIDESGMPKERFSAEFPKEGPSILRIQQVVRGDSAAYFCASSQDRKYNEQFFGPGTRLTVL.

The V and J genes are TRBV12-5 and TRBJ2-1, with 8 bases identical to TRBD2. CDR3 length: 20 amino acids. Trimming removed 7 bases from V and 1 base from J; junction bases left unmatched: 21. Germline assignment: CDR1 LGHNT and CDR2 FRNRAP. The CDR3: CASAPSDERWREESYNEQFF. The DNA for the CDR3 is TGTGCTAGTGCCCCCTCGGACGAAAGGTGGCGGGAGGAGTCCTACAATGAGCAGTTCTTC.

The DNA for the CDR3 is TGTGCCAGCAGTGACACATCCTGGGAGCAGTACTTC. It is translated as CASSDTSWEQYF. This chain links TRBV6-1 with TRBJ2-7; no firm D call. Trimming cost V 3 bases and J 7 bases, with 10 bases left between them. Per germline, CDR1 MNHNS and CDR2 SASEGT. This CDR3 is 12 amino acids long.

The chain couples TRBV19 to TRBJ2-3; TRBD2 matches 8 bases. Losses at the gene ends were 4 bases for V and 5 bases for J; bases not matched to a gene: 14. CDR1 LNHDA and CDR2 SQIVND come from the germline V gene (reference sequence). The CDR3 has 17 residues. The CDR3 DNA reads TGTGCCAGTAGTAGAACCTCCGGGACTAGAAGGGGAGATACGCAGTATTTT. This codes for CASSRTSGTRRGDTQYF.

The chain links TRBV7-9 to TRBJ2-5, with 7 bases identical to TRBD1. Germline lookup yields CDR1 SEHNR and CDR2 FQNEAQ (reference sequence). The CDR3 covers 17 residues. With V trimmed by 1 base and J by 1 base, 9 bases remained unmatched. The CDR3 protein is CASSLGIMAGGQETQYF. The CDR3 nucleotides are TGTGCCAGCAGCTTAGGAATTATGGCAGGGGGCCAAGAGACCCAGTACTTC.

This clonotype was detected only a few times. The CDR3 nucleotides are TGTGCCAGCAGCATTACTAGCGGGGGAAGGGAGACCCAGTACTTC. This sequence encodes CASSITSGGRETQYF. The rearrangement joins TRBV11-2 to TRBJ2-5; 11 nucleotides line up with TRBD2. Trimming cost V 5 bases and J 5 bases; bases outside gene matches: 7. Germline V lookup: CDR1 SGHAT, CDR2 FQNNGV. The CDR3 consists of 15 residues.

The chain has TRBV5-1 and TRBJ1-1; the match to TRBD1 covers 11 bases. The CDR3 contains 16 residues. J gave up 4 bases and V 4 bases, and 9 bases lay outside the gene matches. Germline-derived CDR1 and CDR2 are SGHRS and YFSETQ. The CDR3: CASSRDRGSVGTEAFF. The CDR3 nucleotides read TGCGCCAGCAGCCGGGACAGGGGGTCTGTAGGCACTGAAGCTTTCTTT.

Only a few counts were recorded for this clonotype. The chain recombines TRBV12-3 or TRBV12-4 with TRBJ1-2, with D possibly matching TRBD1 (6 bases). Trimming stripped 3 bases from V and 4 bases from J, with 12 bases between. This CDR3 spans 14 amino acids. The CDR3: CASSFLDRPYGYTF. The CDR3 DNA reads TGTGCCAGCAGTTTCCTGGACAGACCCTATGGCTACACCTTC.

V and J are TRBV27 and TRBJ2-2, with D possibly called TRBD1 or TRBD2 (5 bases each). This CDR3 is 15 amino acids long. CDR1 is MNHEY, CDR2 SMNVEV, per germline (reference sequence). V was trimmed by 2 bases and J by 4 bases, leaving 11 bases between them. The CDR3 loop reads CASSLLDGATGELFF. The CDR3, as DNA: TGTGCCAGCAGTTTACTAGACGGGGCCACCGGGGAGCTGTTTTTT.

The CDR3 loop reads CASSQLAGGRNEQFF. The CDR3, as DNA: TGTGCCAGCAGCCAACTAGCGGGAGGGCGCAATGAGCAGTTCTTC. The V call is TRBV7-2, the J call TRBJ2-1; 13 bases are shared with TRBD2. The ends lost 5 bases at V and 6 bases at J; junction bases unmatched: 4. Germline assignment: CDR1 SGHTA and CDR2 FQGNSA. The CDR3 is made up of 15 amino acids.

This clonotype turned up a few times. The chain couples TRBV4-2 to TRBJ2-1; 8 nucleotides align to TRBD2. Per germline, CDR1 LGHNA and CDR2 YNFKEQ. The trim removed 1 base at V and 8 bases at J, leaving 13 bases unmatched. The CDR3 runs 17 residues. The CDR3 sequence is CASSQVLTASGYHEQFF. As DNA, the CDR3 is TGTGCCAGCAGCCAAGTGCTCACGGCTAGCGGGTACCATGAGCAGTTCTTC.

This clonotype was counted only a few times. The chain employs TRBV4-3 and TRBJ1-4; no reliable D call. The germline CDR1 and CDR2 sequences are LGHNA and YSLEER. V lost 4 bases and J lost 0, with 9 bases in between. The CDR3 covers 15 residues. CDR3 region: CASSLTWATNEKLFF. The CDR3 nucleotides are TGCGCCAGCAGCCTTACGTGGGCAACTAATGAAAAACTGTTTTTT.

This clonotype was observed a few times. The chain is built from TRBV7-2 and TRBJ1-5; 7 bases are shared with TRBD1. The CDR3 spans 17 residues. Unmatched junction bases numbered 10, after V lost 4 bases and J lost 1 base. Germline-derived CDR1 and CDR2 are SGHTA and FQGNSA. The CDR3 loop reads CASSSTPRDSSNQPQHF. Written as DNA, the CDR3 is TGTGCCAGCAGCTCTACCCCCCGGGACAGCAGCAATCAGCCCCAGCATTTT.

The sample holds a few counts of this clonotype. CDR3 region: CASLPSRQWAWGNQPQHF. The CDR3 DNA sequence: TGTGCCAGCCTGCCCTCGAGACAGTGGGCGTGGGGCAATCAGCCCCAGCATTTT. The J gene is TRBJ1-5, the V gene TRBV6-1, with a weak D call TRBD1 (5 bases). V lost 8 bases, J lost 2 bases, and 25 bases lay in between. The CDR3 is made up of 18 amino acids. The germline V gene encodes CDR1 MNHNS and CDR2 SASEGT.

J is TRBJ1-5 and V is TRBV2; D not resolved. The CDR3 loop spans 16 amino acids. Germline CDR1 SNHLY, CDR2 FYNNEI. Between the trimmed V and J ends, which lost 3 bases and 2 bases, there was a span of 14 bases. The CDR3 is CASSEAASRGNQPQHF. CDR3 sequence (DNA): TGTGCCAGCAGTGAGGCGGCGTCGAGAGGCAATCAGCCCCAGCATTTT. The entire variable domain, with the rest obtained from reference TRBV2 and TRBJ1-5, is as follows: EPEVTQTPSHQVTQMGQEVILRCVPISNHLYFYWYRQILGQKVEFLVSFYNNEISEKSEIFDDQFSVERPDGSNFTLKIRSTKLEDSAMYFCASSEAASRGNQPQHFGDGTRLSIL.

This clonotype was recorded at least ten times. This sequence joins TRBV11-2 and TRBJ2-3; D uncertain. The CDR3 is made up of 15 amino acids. V lost 0 bases, J lost 6 bases, and 13 bases lay in between. Per the germline V gene, CDR1 is SGHAT and CDR2 is FQNNGV. The CDR3 sequence: CASSLDNPPADTQYF. CDR3 DNA: TGTGCCAGCAGCTTAGATAACCCCCCGGCCGATACGCAGTATTTT.